Below are 6 T cell receptor beta chains sequenced from a single sample in a study of blood T cell repertoires in COVID-19. The repertoire was sequenced with immunoSEQ multiplex PCR; TCRdb's copy has only in-frame clones and lacks some. The sample holds roughly 190,000 clones, roughly 84% seen once. The sequencing sample was made of PBMCs or T cells enriched from blood (not recorded which). These TCRs come from a woman younger than 45 who had been exposed to COVID-19.

V gene TRBV29-1 combines with J gene TRBJ1-5; 7 positions agree with TRBD1. Germline-derived CDR1 and CDR2 are SQVTM and ANQGSEA. CDR3 length: 13 residues. V shed 5 bases, J shed 3 bases, and the junction held 4 bases outside the gene matches. CDR3 loop: CSVLQGLNQPQHF. In nucleotides, the CDR3 is TGCAGCGTTTTACAGGGGCTCAATCAGCCCCAGCATTTT.

The chain combines TRBV5-4 with TRBJ2-1; TRBD2 matches 9 bases. The CDR3 covers 15 residues. The V gene end was trimmed by 4 bases and the J gene end by 5 bases; junction bases not matched to a gene: 7. CDR1 and CDR2 (germline): SGHNT, YYREEE (reference sequence). This CDR3 is CASSPGSSGNNEQFF. CDR3 coding DNA: TGTGCCAGCAGCCCCGGATCTAGCGGGAACAATGAGCAGTTCTTC.

This rearrangement joins TRBV30 to TRBJ2-2, with 11 nucleotides matching TRBD1. The CDR3 length is 14 residues. Per germline, CDR1 GTSNPN and CDR2 SVGIG (reference sequence). V shed 3 bases, J shed 7 bases, and the junction held 4 bases outside the gene matches. CDR3 residues: CAWRGQGAFGELFF. CDR3 coding DNA: TGTGCCTGGAGAGGACAGGGGGCTTTCGGGGAGCTGTTTTTT.

This chain links TRBV5-4 with TRBJ2-7; D remains unclear. Per the germline V gene, CDR1 is SGHNT and CDR2 is YYREEE (reference sequence). Trimming took off 0 bases at V and 3 bases at J, with 10 bases between the two ends. CDR3 length: 14 amino acids. The CDR3 bases are TGTGCCAGCAGCTTGGGGGTTAGCAGCTACGAGCAGTACTTC. Amino acids: CASSLGVSSYEQYF.

CDR3 in amino acids: CASSIVGQVLGEAFF. Written as DNA, the CDR3 is TGTGCCAGTAGTATAGTAGGACAGGTACTTGGTGAAGCTTTCTTT. The chain employs TRBV19 and TRBJ1-1, with TRBD1 matching over 7 bases. Per the germline V gene, CDR1 is LNHDA and CDR2 is SQIVND (reference sequence). The V gene end was trimmed by 1 base and the J gene end by 7 bases; junction bases not matched to a gene: 9. The CDR3 length is 15 residues.

The chain carries TRBV12-3 or TRBV12-4 and TRBJ2-1; TRBD2 matches at 8 bases. The ends lost 6 bases at V and 12 bases at J; junction bases unmatched: 7. The CDR3 is 12 residues long. CDR3: CASSGGGMAQFF. CDR3 DNA sequence: TGTGCCAGCAGCGGGGGGGGCATGGCGCAGTTCTTC.